The present entry profiles one TCR beta chain with its context. As yet, its antigen is unknown. One entry per CDR3 protein results from TCRdb running MiXCR on the reads. Of around 500,000 distinct CDR3 sequences listed, about 42% are singletons. From germline, CDR1 is MDHEN and CDR2 SYDVKM. This CDR3 is 17 amino acids long. Trimming shortened V by 4 bases and J by 7 bases, and 22 bases separated the two germline ends. This record comes from a study of T cell repertoires in cytomegalovirus infection. Study summary: Recently identified HLA-C-restricted CMV epitopes and well-studied HLA-B-restricted CMV epitopes were used by the study. Matching HLA type, along with CMV infection, was indicated by public TCR beta signatures. Study-level findings and limits: It was HLA-C-restricted CMV-specific TCR beta clonotypes that dominated the response ex vivo. Totalled public TCR beta family frequency picked out people who carried CMV plus the relevant HLA.

This clonotype was obtained from a human donor in good health (CMV status not recorded). Some clones in this sample may be carry-over from other donors' samples. V gene TRBV28 combines with J gene TRBJ2-2; D may correspond to TRBD1 or TRBD2 (6 bases each). The material was cultured PBMCs, obtained from culture after CMV antigen stimulation. The CDR3 coding sequence is TGTGCCAGCAGTTGGAGGGGGGAAATTGTGTTTGGCGGGGAGCTGTTTTTT. It codes for CASSWRGEIVFGGELFF.